Shown below are 24 T cell receptor beta chains from a single sample sequenced in a study of OX40 agonist ivuxolimab in advanced cancers. The protocol was immunoSEQ multiplex PCR, while the TCRdb copy is restricted to in-frame clones and leaves out a portion. This sample carries around 60,000 clones, around 82% of them seen once, and the ten largest clones take roughly 1.9%. Sequences were derived from CD4+ or CD8+ T cells sorted from blood, sampled in a trial of the OX40 agonist ivuxolimab. All receptors derive from an adult with an advanced solid tumor such as melanoma, head and neck, liver or kidney cancer.

The chain is built from TRBV29-1 and TRBJ2-4; TRBD2 aligns across 7 bases. CDR3 length equals 13 residues. After removal of 1 base from V and 6 bases from J, the junction contained 3 bases not matched to a gene. CDR1 and CDR2 (germline): SQVTM, ANQGSEA. This chain's CDR3 is CSVEGRETNIQYF. The DNA for the CDR3 is TGCAGCGTTGAAGGGCGGGAGACAAACATTCAGTACTTC. Full variable domain (missing parts from reference TRBV29-1 and TRBJ2-4): SAVISQKPSRDICQRGTSLTIQCQVDSQVTMMFWYRQQPGQSLTLIATANQGSEATYESGFVIDKFPISRPNLTFSTLTVSNMSPEDSSIYLCSVEGRETNIQYFGAGTRLSVL.

The chain carries TRBV6-5 and TRBJ1-6; D gene uncertain. Per the germline V gene, CDR1 is MNHEY and CDR2 is SVGAGI. The CDR3 contains 14 residues. The ends were cut back, 4 bases at V and 9 bases at J, with 13 bases in the middle. In DNA form, the CDR3 reads TGTGCCAGCAGTTCACATACGTCGGTTTCACCCCTCCACTTT. This encodes CASSSHTSVSPLHF.

This chain uses TRBV29-1 with TRBJ1-1, with D maybe TRBD1 (5 bases). The V gene lost 3 bases and the J gene lost 5 bases, with 10 bases spanning the gap. Germline values: CDR1 SQVTM, CDR2 ANQGSEA. This CDR3 has 12 residues. Written as DNA, the CDR3 is TGCAGCGTTGACGGGGGGGAGACTGAAGCTTTCTTT. Translation gives CSVDGGETEAFF.

V gene TRBV4-2 combines with J gene TRBJ2-1, with 7 positions matching TRBD2. The V and J ends lost 0 bases and 2 bases, in that order; junction bases with no gene match: 10. The germline V gene encodes CDR1 LGHNA and CDR2 YNFKEQ. The CDR3 spans 18 residues. This CDR3 is CASSQEGAGGGAYNEQFF. For the CDR3, the DNA is TGTGCCAGCAGCCAAGAAGGGGCGGGCGGGGGAGCCTACAATGAGCAGTTCTTC.

Of note for this clone: The junction departs from the called germline gene at one end, perhaps through a read error. The sample has other DNA sequences that encode this CDR3 too. The genes are TRBV5-4 and TRBJ2-7, with 16 bases aligning to TRBD2. The CDR3 loop spans 18 amino acids. Germline CDR1 is SGHNT and CDR2 is YYREEE (reference sequence). CDR3 sequence: CASSSASTGTSGRGEQYF. CDR3 coding DNA: TGTGCCAGCAGTTCCGCTTCAACCGGGACTAGCGGGAGGGGCGAGCAATACTTC. The entire variable domain, with the rest obtained from reference TRBV5-4 and TRBJ2-7, is as follows: ETGVTQSPTHLIKTRGQQVTLRCSSQSGHNTVSWYQQALGQGPQFIFQYYREEENGRGNFPPRFSGLQFPNYSSELNVNALELDDSALYLCASSSASTGTSGRGEQYFGPGTRLTVT.

V gene TRBV9 combines with J gene TRBJ2-3, with TRBD1 matching 9 bases. Trimming removed 2 bases from V and 4 bases from J; junction bases left unmatched: 8. This CDR3 is 16 amino acids long. Germline-derived CDR1 and CDR2 are SGDLS and YYNGEE. The CDR3, as DNA: TGTGCCAGCAGCGTCGCCGGGACAGGGATTCCAGATACGCAGTATTTT. Residues: CASSVAGTGIPDTQYF.

The chain joins TRBV20-1 to TRBJ1-5; D unresolved. V lost 5 bases and J lost 8, with 7 bases in between. The CDR3 length is 10 residues. Germline CDR1 reads DFQATT; CDR2 reads SNEGSKA (reference sequence). CDR3 in amino acids: CSAGVKPQHF. The CDR3, as DNA: TGCAGTGCTGGGGTGAAGCCCCAGCATTTT.

The V call is TRBV6-5, the J call TRBJ2-7, with 10 bases fitting TRBD1. The length of the CDR3 is 13 residues. Germline V gene sequence: CDR1 MNHEY, CDR2 SVGAGI. Germline trimming cut 6 bases from V and 6 bases from J; bases unmatched to any gene: 5. The CDR3 spells CASRPGTGAEQYF. CDR3 coding DNA: TGTGCCAGCAGACCCGGGACAGGGGCCGAGCAGTACTTC.

V gene TRBV4-2 combines with J gene TRBJ2-7; 9 nucleotides agree with TRBD1. V gave up 0 bases and J gave up 3 bases; unmatched junction bases: 6. Germline CDR1 LGHNA, CDR2 YNFKEQ. The CDR3 is made up of 16 amino acids. Here the CDR3 reads CASSQEVTGGIYEQYF. The CDR3 DNA follows: TGTGCCAGCAGCCAAGAAGTAACAGGGGGCATCTACGAGCAGTACTTC.

This clone was counted between two and nine times. This rearrangement joins TRBV5-5 to TRBJ1-2, with unresolved D. The CDR3 is made up of 14 amino acids. Trimming left V 2 bases short and J 4 bases short, with 12 bases between. Looked up from germline, CDR1 is SGHKS and CDR2 is YYEKEE (reference sequence). This chain's CDR3 is CASSLRPVSYGYTF. The CDR3, as DNA: TGTGCCAGCAGCTTACGACCGGTCTCCTATGGCTACACCTTC.

The chain employs TRBV18 and TRBJ1-2; weak D call: TRBD1 (5 bases). Germline loops: CDR1 KGHSH, CDR2 LQKENI. This CDR3 is built from 13 residues. V was pared by 4 bases and J by 2 bases, with 8 bases between. The CDR3 sequence: CASSRGPNYGYTF. The CDR3 coding sequence is TGTGCCAGCTCACGGGGACCGAACTATGGCTACACCTTC.

J is TRBJ2-7 and V is TRBV7-9, with D unclear. The CDR3 contains 12 residues. Trimming removed 4 bases at V and 7 bases at J, with 11 bases between. Per germline, CDR1 SEHNR and CDR2 FQNEAQ (reference sequence). In DNA, the CDR3 is TGTGCCAGCAGCTCACCGCCGGGTGAGCAGTACTTC. Its protein is CASSSPPGEQYF.

The chain combines TRBV10-3 with TRBJ2-1; 9 bases are shared with TRBD1. Germline values: CDR1 ENHRY, CDR2 SYGVKD. V shed 4 bases, J shed 8 bases, and the junction held 3 bases outside the gene matches. The CDR3 covers 13 residues. Written as DNA, the CDR3 is TGTGCCATCAGTGGGGACAGGGAGGATGAGCAGTTCTTC. This sequence encodes CAISGDREDEQFF.

The chain couples TRBV30 to TRBJ2-7; 14 bases agree with TRBD2. The CDR3 runs 16 residues. The ends lost 2 bases at V and 6 bases at J; junction bases unmatched: 9. The germline V gene has CDR1 GTSNPN and CDR2 SVGIG (reference sequence). The CDR3 region is CAWSPLGTSGGREQYF. In DNA, the CDR3 is TGTGCCTGGAGTCCCTTGGGGACTAGCGGGGGACGCGAGCAGTACTTC. The variable domain in full, completed from reference TRBV30 and TRBJ2-7, reads SQTIHQWPATLVQPVGSPLSLECTVEGTSNPNLYWYRQAAGRGLQLLFYSVGIGQISSEVPQNLSASRPQDRQFILSSKKLLLSDSGFYLCAWSPLGTSGGREQYFGPGTRLTVT.

The rearrangement joins TRBV6-5 to TRBJ1-5, with D possibly matching TRBD1 (5 bases). The length of the CDR3 is 14 residues. CDR1 and CDR2 (germline): MNHEY, SVGAGI. Trimming pared 6 bases from V and 1 base from J, leaving 10 bases between. This CDR3 is CASSLDKSNQPQHF. The DNA of the CDR3 is TGTGCCAGCAGCCTGGACAAGAGCAATCAGCCCCAGCATTTT.

Concerning this clone itself: The same CDR3 is also encoded by other DNA sequences in this sample. The chain is built from TRBV28 and TRBJ2-7; D might be TRBD2 (7 bases). Trimming removed 10 bases at V and 7 bases at J, with 20 bases between. This CDR3 is 13 amino acids long. Per germline, CDR1 MDHEN and CDR2 SYDVKM. CDR3 protein: CATDGGGRGEQYF. CDR3 bases: TGTGCCACCGATGGGGGGGGGCGAGGGGAGCAGTACTTC.

The chain couples TRBV7-2 to TRBJ2-3; D ambiguous. The ends were cut back, 4 bases at V and 2 bases at J, with 13 bases in the middle. Germline-derived CDR1 and CDR2 are SGHTA and FQGNSA. This CDR3 is built from 15 residues. Here the CDR3 DNA reads TGTGCCAGCAGCTGGCTAGGATCGGACACAGATACGCAGTATTTT. The encoded protein is CASSWLGSDTDTQYF.

V usage is TRBV7-2 and J usage is TRBJ2-3; 8 bases map to TRBD2. CDR3 length equals 16 residues. The germline CDR1 and CDR2 sequences are SGHTA and FQGNSA. V shed 2 bases and J 1 base; nucleotides not matched to a gene: 5. The CDR3: CASSLFPLAGTDTQYF. CDR3 DNA: TGTGCCAGCAGCTTATTTCCACTAGCGGGCACAGATACGCAGTATTTT.

The genes are TRBV6-5 and TRBJ2-2; possibly TRBD2 for D (5 bases). Trimming pared 5 bases from V and 5 bases from J, leaving 12 bases between. The germline gives CDR1 MNHEY, CDR2 SVGAGI. The CDR3 has 14 residues. CDR3 in amino acids: CASSRTAGTGELFF. CDR3 in DNA: TGTGCCAGCAGTAGGACGGCGGGTACCGGGGAGCTGTTTTTT.

The chain is built from TRBV2 and TRBJ1-5, with a tentative D call TRBD1 (5 bases). CDR1 is SNHLY and CDR2 is FYNNEI in the germline V gene. V gave up 6 bases and J gave up 7 bases, with 10 bases separating them. This CDR3 comprises 12 residues. CDR3 in amino acids: CASSGGGQPQHF. The CDR3 DNA is TGTGCCAGCAGCGGGGGTGGGCAGCCCCAGCATTTT.

The J gene is TRBJ2-7, the V gene TRBV2; 14 bases match TRBD2. The CDR3 is made up of 16 amino acids. The germline V gene encodes CDR1 SNHLY and CDR2 FYNNEI. V gave up 4 bases and J gave up 0 bases; unmatched junction bases: 2. CDR3 sequence (DNA): TGTGCCAGCAGTGGGACTAGCGGGAGGATCTCCTACGAGCAGTACTTC. Translation: CASSGTSGRISYEQYF.

This clone turned up a few times. The V call is TRBV5-1, the J call TRBJ1-1, with D maybe TRBD1 (6 bases). Per germline, CDR1 SGHRS and CDR2 YFSETQ. Trimming removed 4 bases from V and 0 bases from J, with 10 bases in between. The length of the CDR3 is 14 residues. CDR3 sequence: CASSTNRVNTEAFF. The CDR3 nucleotides are TGCGCCAGCAGCACCAACAGGGTGAACACTGAAGCTTTCTTT.

The J gene is TRBJ2-3, the V gene TRBV10-3; unclear D gene. Germline assignment: CDR1 ENHRY and CDR2 SYGVKD. Trimming took off 3 bases at V and 1 base at J, with 5 bases between the two ends. CDR3 length equals 13 residues. The CDR3 here is CAISEGGTDTQYF. The CDR3 nucleotides read TGTGCCATCAGTGAAGGTGGCACAGATACGCAGTATTTT.

The chain has TRBV7-2 and TRBJ2-1, with 7 positions matching TRBD2. The V gene end was trimmed by 5 bases and the J gene end by 3 bases; junction bases not matched to a gene: 7. Germline CDR1 SGHTA, CDR2 FQGNSA. CDR3 length equals 15 residues. CDR3 amino acids: CASSPARGSYNEQFF. CDR3 DNA: TGTGCCAGCAGCCCGGCGCGGGGGAGCTACAATGAGCAGTTCTTC. Complete variable domain (other parts from reference TRBV7-2 and TRBJ2-1): GAGVSQSPSNKVTEKGKDVELRCDPISGHTALYWYRQSLGQGLEFLIYFQGNSAPDKSGLPSDRFSAERTGGSVSTLTIQRTQQEDSAVYLCASSPARGSYNEQFFGPGTRLTVL.